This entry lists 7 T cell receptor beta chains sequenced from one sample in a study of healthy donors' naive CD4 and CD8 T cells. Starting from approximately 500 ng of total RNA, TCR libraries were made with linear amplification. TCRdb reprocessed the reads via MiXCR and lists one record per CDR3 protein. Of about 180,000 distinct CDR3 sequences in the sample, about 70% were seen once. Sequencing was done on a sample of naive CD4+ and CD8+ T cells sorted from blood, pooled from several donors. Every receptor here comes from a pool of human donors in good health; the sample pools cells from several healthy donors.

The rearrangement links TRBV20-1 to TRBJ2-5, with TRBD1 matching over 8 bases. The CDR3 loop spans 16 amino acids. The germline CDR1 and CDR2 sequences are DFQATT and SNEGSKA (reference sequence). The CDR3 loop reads CSVRFLGQGGEETQYF. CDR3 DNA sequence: TGCAGCGTTCGTTTTCTAGGACAGGGCGGGGAAGAGACCCAGTACTTC.

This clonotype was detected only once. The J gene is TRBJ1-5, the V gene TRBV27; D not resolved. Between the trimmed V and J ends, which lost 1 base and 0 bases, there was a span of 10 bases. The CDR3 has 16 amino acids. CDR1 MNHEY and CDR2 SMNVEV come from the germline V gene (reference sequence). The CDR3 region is CASSLLAGDSNQPQHF. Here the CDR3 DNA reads TGTGCCAGCAGTTTATTGGCCGGAGATAGCAATCAGCCCCAGCATTTT.

CDR3 residues: CASSLGGQGINEQFF. CDR3 nucleotide sequence: TGTGCCAGCAGTCTGGGGGGACAGGGGATTAATGAGCAGTTCTTC. This chain links TRBV6-5 with TRBJ2-1; TRBD1 agrees at 10 bases. J gave up 7 bases and V 5 bases, and 8 bases lay outside the gene matches. Germline V lookup: CDR1 MNHEY, CDR2 SVGAGI. CDR3 length equals 15 residues.

The CDR3 nucleotides are TGCAGCGTTGTTGGCGGGAGGAGTGGCTACACCTTC. Its translation: CSVVGGRSGYTF. The chain employs TRBV29-1 and TRBJ1-2, with D unresolved. V was cut by 4 bases and J by 7 bases, with 13 bases left in between. CDR1 and CDR2 (germline): SQVTM, ANQGSEA. This CDR3 region has 12 residues.

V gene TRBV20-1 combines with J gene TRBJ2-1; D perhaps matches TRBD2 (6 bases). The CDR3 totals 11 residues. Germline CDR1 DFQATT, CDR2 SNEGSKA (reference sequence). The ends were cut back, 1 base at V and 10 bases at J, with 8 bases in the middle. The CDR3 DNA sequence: TGCAGTGCTAGAGGCGGGAAGGAGCAGTTCTTC. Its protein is CSARGGKEQFF.

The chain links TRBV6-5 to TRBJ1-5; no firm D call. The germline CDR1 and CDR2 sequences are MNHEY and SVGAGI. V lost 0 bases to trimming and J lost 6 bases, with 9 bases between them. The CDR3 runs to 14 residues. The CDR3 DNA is TGTGCCAGCAGTTACTCAGGTGCCGGTCAGCCCCAGCATTTT. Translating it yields CASSYSGAGQPQHF.

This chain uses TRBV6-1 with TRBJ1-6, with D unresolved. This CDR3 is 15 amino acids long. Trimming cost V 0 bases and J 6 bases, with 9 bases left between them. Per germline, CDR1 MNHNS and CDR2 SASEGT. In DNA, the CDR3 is TGTGCCAGCAGTGAAGCCCCAGATCCTAATTCACCCCTCCACTTT. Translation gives CASSEAPDPNSPLHF.